These T cell receptor beta chains were read from a single sample in a study of naive and memory T cell subsets. TCRdb re-derived calls from the 5' RACE reads in MiXCR, one entry per CDR3 protein. The data hold about 62,000 distinct CDR3 sequences, with 8% observed a single time. The source is a female donor in good health. The CDR3 runs from the conserved cysteine through the conserved F or W. The order of the fields is J gene, D gene, V gene, clone size, CDR3 DNA, CDR3 protein. D genes are given only for firm matches. Size is stated for part of the rows, as once, few or many counts, or as a class when the clone is expanded.

TRBJ2-3 | TRBD1 | TRBV28 | . | TGTGCCAGCAGTTTAGGGACAGGGGGCACGTGGCGCACAGATACGCAGTATTTT | CASSLGTGGTWRTDTQYF
TRBJ2-5 | . | TRBV6-5 | few | TGTGCCAGCAGCCTCTCGGACAGACGAGAGACCCAGTACTTC | CASSLSDRRETQYF
TRBJ2-3 | . | TRBV12-3/TRBV12-4 | once | TGTGCCAGCAGTTCTGGGGTATCTAGCACAGATACGCAGTATTTT | CASSSGVSSTDTQYF
TRBJ2-3 | TRBD1 | TRBV18 | . | TGTGCCAGCTCACCGTCGACAGGGGCCCTCACAGATACGCAGTATTTT | CASSPSTGALTDTQYF
TRBJ1-2 | TRBD1 | TRBV18 | once | TGTGCCAGCTCAACGGACAGGGGGCAGGGCTACACCTTC | CASSTDRGQGYTF
TRBJ1-1 | . | TRBV10-3 | . | TGTGCCATCAGTGATCATGCGGGCACTGAAGCTTTCTTT | CAISDHAGTEAFF
TRBJ2-1 | . | TRBV9 | few | TGTGCCAGCAGCGTAAATTTGGGATACAATGAGCAGTTCTTC | CASSVNLGYNEQFF
TRBJ1-6 | . | TRBV7-2 | many | TGTGCCAGCAGCTTAAGAGGAACCAGGGGAGTTAATTCACCCCTCCACTTT | CASSLRGTRGVNSPLHF
TRBJ2-1 | TRBD2 | TRBV7-3 | few | TGTGCCAGCAGCACTGCAGGGACTAGCGGCTACAATGAGCAGTTCTTC | CASSTAGTSGYNEQFF
TRBJ1-5 | . | TRBV2 | many | TGTGCCAGCAGCCAGGCAGGGACACTTAATCAGCCCCAGCATTTT | CASSQAGTLNQPQHF
TRBJ2-3 | . | TRBV7-2 | . | TGTGCCAGCAGCTTATCGATGGCAGATACGCAGTATTTT | CASSLSMADTQYF
TRBJ2-1 | . | TRBV7-2 | many | TGTGCCAGCAGCTTAGTCATCGGGAGCTCCTACAATGAGCAGTTCTTC | CASSLVIGSSYNEQFF
TRBJ2-2 | . | TRBV6-5 | . | TGTGCCAGCAAGGGGAGCACCGGGAAGCTGTTTTTT | CASKGSTGKLFF
TRBJ2-1 | . | TRBV20-1 | . | TGCAGTGCTAGAGCACGCATTGGACCGTTGACTTACAATGAGCAGTTCTTC | CSARARIGPLTYNEQFF
TRBJ2-1 | . | TRBV16 | few | TGTGCCAGCAGAGCCGTAAAGTACAATGAGCAGTTCTTC | CASRAVKYNEQFF
TRBJ2-1 | . | TRBV7-9 | once | TGTGCCAGCAGCTCAGTTATCGCCAACTACAATGAGCAGATCTTC | CASSSVIANYNEQIF
TRBJ2-2 | . | TRBV5-1 | . | TGCGCCAGCAGCTTGGACACCGGGGAGCTGTTTTTT | CASSLDTGELFF
TRBJ1-1 | . | TRBV6-2/TRBV6-3 | . | TGTGCCAGCAGTTACCTCAGGGAGGGCACTGAAGCTTTCTTT | CASSYLREGTEAFF
TRBJ1-5 | . | TRBV28 | many | TGTGCCAGCAGTTTATTCGGGGGAGGTCAGCCCCAGCATTTT | CASSLFGGGQPQHF
TRBJ2-1 | . | TRBV7-2 | . | TGTGCCAGCAGCTTAGATCTGGGGGAGCAGTTCTTC | CASSLDLGEQFF
TRBJ2-3 | TRBD2 | TRBV5-1 | . | TGCGCCAGCAGCTATAGCGGGGGGTTTTTACCAGATACGCAGTATTTT | CASSYSGGFLPDTQYF
TRBJ2-3 | . | TRBV20-1 | few | TGCAGTGCTAGAGTTGGCACTAACACAGATACGCAGTATTTT | CSARVGTNTDTQYF
TRBJ1-4 | . | TRBV6-1 | few | TGTGCCAGCAGTGAAGCTTCGGGGATTAATGAAAAACTGTTTTTT | CASSEASGINEKLFF
TRBJ2-1 | . | TRBV20-1 | . | TGCAGTGCTGGTCACCGGACCCCCGGGGTGGGCAATGAGCAGTTCTTC | CSAGHRTPGVGNEQFF
TRBJ1-1 | . | TRBV10-3 | few | TGTGCCATCCGACCCGGTAAAGGTACTAACACTGAAGCTTTCTTT | CAIRPGKGTNTEAFF
TRBJ2-5 | . | TRBV5-1 | . | TGCGCCAGCAGCTTGGCTCAGGGTATCGGGGAGACCCAGTACTTC | CASSLAQGIGETQYF
TRBJ1-1 | TRBD1 | TRBV6-1 | many | TGTGCCAGCAGTGGATCCGGGACAGCCCAGTCTGAAGCTTTCTTT | CASSGSGTAQSEAFF